This T cell receptor (beta chain) comes out of a study of blood T cell repertoires in COVID-19. Study information: COVID-19 samples from acute and convalescent phases originated in the United States, Italy and Spain. From T cells, B-cell-depleted T cells, or PBMCs came the material, which was cDNA or gDNA.

Assay: immunoSEQ multiplex PCR; the TCRdb copy retains only in-frame clones and omits some. The sample consists of 90,000 to 110,000 clones, 75% to 85% of them appearing once. The CDR3 length is 15 residues. Germline-derived CDR1 and CDR2 are SGDLS and YYNGEE. Germline trimming cut 3 bases from V and 2 bases from J; bases unmatched to any gene: 6. The receptor was derived from a woman aged 80 or over with active or convalescent COVID-19. Sequencing was performed on peripheral blood. The genes are TRBV9 and TRBJ1-1, with 8 bases matching TRBD1. The CDR3 sequence: CASSAYAGGNTEAFF. DNA of the CDR3: TGTGCCAGCAGCGCCTATGCAGGGGGCAACACTGAAGCTTTCTTT.